The text below deals with one TCR beta chain. The antigen remains undetermined. At one end, the junction sequence differs from germline, possibly due to a read error. Sequencing was designed to attain a depth spanning 1 in 200,000 to 1 in 1 million T cells. TCRdb's table, derived via immunoSEQ multiplex PCR, lists solely in-frame clones and lacks some. The data contain tens of thousands of clones, around 70% of them singletons. The source of the sample is a study of cytotoxic CD8 clonotypes in ibrutinib-treated CLL. Across the study: The patients comprised about eleven relapsed/refractory and around 15 treatment-naive cases, about 18 IGHV unmutated. Study-level findings and limits: Sample timing was unmatched between remission and later-progressing patients; lymph nodes unstudied. Age-matched healthy donor levels were exceeded by baseline clonality, which tracked circulating CD8+ T-cell counts.

Germline values: CDR1 SSHAT, CDR2 FNYEAQ (reference sequence). The CDR3 contains 15 residues. This rearrangement joins TRBV7-7 to TRBJ2-1, with 9 bases matching TRBD2. This sequence originates from a human donor with chronic lymphocytic leukemia. The source was PBMCs, collected after 12 months of ibrutinib treatment. CDR3 sequence reads: CASSLEASGVDEQFF. The CDR3 DNA sequence: TGTGCTAGCAGCTTAGAGGCTAGCGGGGTGGATGAGCAGTTCTTC. Full variable domain (remainder filled in from reference TRBV7-7 and TRBJ2-1): GAGVSQSPRYKVTKRGQDVTLRCDPISSHATLYWYQQALGQGPEFLTYFNYEAQPDKSGLPSDRFSAERPEGSISTLTIQRTEQRDSAMYRCASSLEASGVDEQFFGPGTRLTVL.